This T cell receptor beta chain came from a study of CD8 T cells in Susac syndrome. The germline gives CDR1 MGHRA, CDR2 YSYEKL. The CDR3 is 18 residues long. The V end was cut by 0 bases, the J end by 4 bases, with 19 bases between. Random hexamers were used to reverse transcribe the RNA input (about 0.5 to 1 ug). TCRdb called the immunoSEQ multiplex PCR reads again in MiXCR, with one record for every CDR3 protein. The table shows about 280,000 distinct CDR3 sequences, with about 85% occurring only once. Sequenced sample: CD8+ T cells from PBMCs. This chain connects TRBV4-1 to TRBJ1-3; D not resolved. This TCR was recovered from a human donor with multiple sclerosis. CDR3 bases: TGCGCCAGCAGCCAAGATCGAGTTGGGTTAGGGAACGGAAACACCATATATTTT. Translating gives CASSQDRVGLGNGNTIYF.